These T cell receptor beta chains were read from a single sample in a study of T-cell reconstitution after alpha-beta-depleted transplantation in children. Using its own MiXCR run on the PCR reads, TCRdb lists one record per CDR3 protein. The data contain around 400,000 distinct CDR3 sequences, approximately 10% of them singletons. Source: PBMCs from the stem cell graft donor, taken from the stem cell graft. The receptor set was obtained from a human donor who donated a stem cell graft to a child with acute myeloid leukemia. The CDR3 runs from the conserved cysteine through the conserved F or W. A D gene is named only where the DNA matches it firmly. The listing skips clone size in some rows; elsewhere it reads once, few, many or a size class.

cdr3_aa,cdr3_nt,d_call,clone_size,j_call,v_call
CSAKPTTSPEQFF,TGCAGTGCCAAACCCACGACTAGTCCTGAGCAGTTCTTC,NA,NA,TRBJ2-1,TRBV20-1
CASSGRDRGTYEQYF,TGTGCCAGCAGTGGCCGGGACAGGGGAACCTACGAGCAGTACTTC,TRBD1,NA,TRBJ2-7,TRBV6-2/TRBV6-3
CSANPVDEKLFF,TGCAGTGCTAATCCAGTAGATGAAAAACTGTTTTTT,NA,many,TRBJ1-4,TRBV20-1
CASSFMGYSPLHF,TGTGCCAGCAGTTTTATGGGGTACTCACCCCTCCACTTT,NA,few,TRBJ1-6,TRBV12-3/TRBV12-4
CASSDPTGVDEQFF,TGTGCCAGCAGCGATCCGACAGGGGTGGATGAGCAGTTCTTC,TRBD1,few,TRBJ2-1,TRBV7-8
CASSQRVSATGGETQYF,TGTGCCAGCAGCCAACGAGTATCCGCGACAGGAGGGGAGACCCAGTACTTC,NA,NA,TRBJ2-5,TRBV5-5
CASSVNRGGELFF,TGTGCCAGCAGCGTAAACAGGGGCGGCGAGCTGTTTTTT,TRBD1,NA,TRBJ2-2,TRBV7-3
CASSLAGRRPLYNEQFF,TGTGCCAGCAGCTTAGCCGGGAGACGACCCCTGTACAATGAGCAGTTCTTC,NA,NA,TRBJ2-1,TRBV7-2
CASSRGQTNTGELFF,TGTGCCAGCAGTAGGGGACAGACGAACACCGGGGAGCTGTTTTTT,TRBD1,many,TRBJ2-2,TRBV12-3/TRBV12-4
CSASWGLGQPQHF,TGCAGTGCTAGTTGGGGCTTGGGACAGCCCCAGCATTTT,NA,NA,TRBJ1-5,TRBV20-1
CASSLTGQNSPLHF,TGTGCCAGCAGTTTAACAGGGCAGAATTCACCCCTCCACTTT,NA,NA,TRBJ1-6,TRBV12-3/TRBV12-4
CASIRAAGSTDTQYF,TGTGCCAGCATCAGAGCGGCGGGAAGCACAGATACGCAGTATTTT,NA,NA,TRBJ2-3,TRBV27
CASRTGSDEKLFF,TGCGCCAGCAGGACAGGTTCTGATGAAAAACTGTTTTTT,NA,few,TRBJ1-4,TRBV5-1
CASSFGTAEKLFF,TGTGCCAGCAGCTTCGGGACAGCCGAAAAACTGTTTTTT,TRBD1,NA,TRBJ1-4,TRBV7-9
CASSEYQGLGIQYF,TGTGCCAGCAGCGAGTACCAGGGGCTCGGGATTCAGTACTTC,NA,NA,TRBJ2-4,TRBV25-1
CSASGRRSYEQYF,TGCAGTGCTAGCGGGAGGCGCTCCTACGAGCAGTACTTC,TRBD2,few,TRBJ2-7,TRBV20-1
CASSQTSETQYF,TGTGCCAGCAGTCAAACTTCGGAGACCCAGTACTTC,NA,many,TRBJ2-5,TRBV12-3/TRBV12-4
CASSGGFRGSTDTQYF,TGTGCCAGCAGCGGGGGGTTCCGGGGAAGCACAGATACGCAGTATTTT,NA,many,TRBJ2-3,TRBV7-2
CAISESGMNTGELFF,TGTGCCATCAGTGAGTCAGGGATGAACACCGGGGAGCTGTTTTTT,NA,few,TRBJ2-2,TRBV10-3
CSARDRYRGGGELFF,TGCAGTGCTAGAGATCGGTACAGGGGTGGCGGGGAGCTGTTTTTT,TRBD1,few,TRBJ2-2,TRBV20-1
CSANGAGRNSPLHF,TGCAGTGCCAACGGGGCAGGGAGGAATTCACCCCTCCACTTT,NA,few,TRBJ1-6,TRBV20-1
CSVVRGTATLGDEQYF,TGCAGCGTTGTAAGGGGGACCGCGACTCTGGGGGACGAGCAGTACTTC,NA,NA,TRBJ2-7,TRBV29-1
CASDTGGAGPQYF,TGCGCCAGCGATACGGGGGGGGCCGGGCCGCAGTATTTT,TRBD2,many,TRBJ2-3,TRBV5-1
CSASGLAGSKNIQYF,TGCAGTGCGTCCGGACTAGCCGGGTCCAAAAACATTCAGTACTTC,TRBD2,few,TRBJ2-4,TRBV20-1
CASSSQGVFEQFF,TGTGCCAGCAGCTCCCAGGGTGTTTTTGAGCAGTTCTTC,NA,NA,TRBJ2-1,TRBV5-4
CASSERGRVNTDTQYF,TGTGCCAGCAGCGAACGTGGGAGGGTGAACACAGATACGCAGTATTTT,TRBD2,few,TRBJ2-3,TRBV13
CASSPGAAGELFF,TGTGCCAGCTCACCGGGGGCGGCCGGGGAGCTGTTTTTT,NA,few,TRBJ2-2,TRBV18
CASSQETSIGELFF,TGCGCCAGCAGCCAAGAAACTAGCATCGGGGAGCTGTTTTTT,NA,NA,TRBJ2-2,TRBV4-3
CASRGWVSNSGNQPQHF,TGTGCCAGTAGAGGTTGGGTTTCTAATAGTGGCAATCAGCCCCAGCATTTT,NA,NA,TRBJ1-5,TRBV19
CTARDRGRAGTDTQYF,TGCACTGCTAGAGACAGGGGGAGAGCGGGCACAGATACGCAGTATTTT,TRBD1,NA,TRBJ2-3,TRBV20-1
CASSDAGATNEKLFF,TGTGCCAGCAGTGATGCAGGGGCGACTAATGAAAAACTGTTTTTT,NA,few,TRBJ1-4,TRBV2
CASSSSLSVEQFF,TGTGCCAGCAGTTCCTCCCTTTCTGTTGAGCAGTTCTTC,NA,few,TRBJ2-1,TRBV27
CSGGGGGELFF,TGCAGCGGCGGGGGGGGCGGGGAGCTGTTTTTT,TRBD2,few,TRBJ2-2,TRBV29-1
CASSVASGGALNTQYF,TGTGCCAGCAGCGTAGCTAGCGGGGGGGCCTTGAATACGCAGTATTTT,TRBD2,few,TRBJ2-3,TRBV9
CASSLDALYSNQPQHF,TGTGCCAGCAGCTTGGATGCTTTGTATAGCAATCAGCCCCAGCATTTT,NA,NA,TRBJ1-5,TRBV5-8
CASSLAGTPETQYF,TGTGCCAGCAGTTTGGCAGGGACCCCTGAGACCCAGTACTTC,NA,few,TRBJ2-5,TRBV12-3/TRBV12-4
CASQTMFSYEQYF,TGTGCCAGCCAAACAATGTTCTCCTACGAGCAGTACTTC,NA,NA,TRBJ2-7,TRBV13
CASSYPLTTGDRETQYF,TGTGCCAGCAGTTACCCACTGACGACAGGGGATCGAGAGACCCAGTACTTC,TRBD1,few,TRBJ2-5,TRBV6-2/TRBV6-3
CASSYASFDSNQPQHF,TGTGCCAGCAGTTACGCCAGCTTCGATAGCAATCAGCCCCAGCATTTT,NA,NA,TRBJ1-5,TRBV6-2/TRBV6-3